This record looks at one T cell receptor (beta chain) sequence and its context. Authors' data handling: Researchers report that nucleated cell counts were estimated from reference gene primer amplification. Here immunoSEQ multiplex PCR was the method, and the copy in TCRdb shows in-frame clones only, minus some. V and J calls and clone size are as listed in that table; D and trimming were resolved from the DNA. The data contain 250,000 to 350,000 clones, approximately 91% of them singletons. This sample is part of a study of blood T cell repertoires in COVID-19. For the study at large: Spain, Italy and the United States supplied samples that represented acute and convalescent COVID-19.

The germline CDR1 and CDR2 sequences are SQVTM and ANQGSEA. CDR3 length equals 14 residues. Trimming took 6 bases from V and 4 from J, leaving 18 bases between them. Sequencing was carried out using peripheral blood. The chain employs TRBV29-1 and TRBJ1-1; TRBD1 might be the D (5 bases). This sequence was found in a woman aged 60-70 years with acute or convalescent COVID-19. The CDR3 DNA sequence: TGCAGCGTCTCTACCCGGGGGATTCGCACTGAAGCTTTCTTT. It codes for CSVSTRGIRTEAFF.